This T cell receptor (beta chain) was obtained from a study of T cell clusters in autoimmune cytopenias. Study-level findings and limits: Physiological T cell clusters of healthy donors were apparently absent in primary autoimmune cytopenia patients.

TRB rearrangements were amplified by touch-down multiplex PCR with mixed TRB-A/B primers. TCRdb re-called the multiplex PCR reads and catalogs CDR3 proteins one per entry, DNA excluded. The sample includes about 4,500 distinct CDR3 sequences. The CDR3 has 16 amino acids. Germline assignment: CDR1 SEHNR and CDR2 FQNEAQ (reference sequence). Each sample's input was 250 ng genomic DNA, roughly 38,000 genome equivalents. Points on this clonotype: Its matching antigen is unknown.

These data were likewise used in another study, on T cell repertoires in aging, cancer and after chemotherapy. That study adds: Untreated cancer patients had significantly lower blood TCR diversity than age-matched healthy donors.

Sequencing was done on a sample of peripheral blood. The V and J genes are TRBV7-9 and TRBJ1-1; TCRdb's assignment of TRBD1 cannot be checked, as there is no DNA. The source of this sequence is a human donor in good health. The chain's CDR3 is CASSNEAPWPNTEAFF.